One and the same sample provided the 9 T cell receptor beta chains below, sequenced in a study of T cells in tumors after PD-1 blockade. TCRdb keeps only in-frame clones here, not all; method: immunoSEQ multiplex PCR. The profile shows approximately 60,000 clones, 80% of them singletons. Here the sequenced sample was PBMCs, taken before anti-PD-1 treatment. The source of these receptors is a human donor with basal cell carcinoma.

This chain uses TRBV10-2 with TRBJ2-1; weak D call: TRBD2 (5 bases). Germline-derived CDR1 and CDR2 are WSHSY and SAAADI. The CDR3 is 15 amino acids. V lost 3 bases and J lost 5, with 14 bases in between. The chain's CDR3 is CASSEPRLTHNEQFF. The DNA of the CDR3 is TGCGCCAGCAGTGAACCGAGACTAACGCACAATGAGCAGTTCTTC.

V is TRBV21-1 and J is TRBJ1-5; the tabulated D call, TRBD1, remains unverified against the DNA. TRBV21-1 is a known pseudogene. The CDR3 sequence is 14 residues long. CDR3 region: CASSKVDPSQGQHF. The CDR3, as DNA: TGTGCCAGCAGCAAAGTTGACCCATCCCAGGGCCAGCATTTT.

The chain's CDR3 is CASSLDRSSYNEQFF. In DNA form, the CDR3 reads TGTGCCAGCAGCTTGGACCGAAGCTCCTACAATGAGCAGTTCTTC. This sequence joins TRBV7-3 and TRBJ2-1; D remains ambiguous. The length of the CDR3 is 15 residues. Trimming removed 3 bases from V and 0 bases from J, with 9 bases in between. The germline V gene has CDR1 SGHTA and CDR2 FQGTGA.

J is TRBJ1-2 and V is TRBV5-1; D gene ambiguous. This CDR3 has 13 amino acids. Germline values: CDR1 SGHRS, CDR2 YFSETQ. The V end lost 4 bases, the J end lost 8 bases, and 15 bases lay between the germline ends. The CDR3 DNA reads TGCGCCAGCAGCGCCGGGCCGCTTGAAGGCTACACCTTC. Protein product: CASSAGPLEGYTF.

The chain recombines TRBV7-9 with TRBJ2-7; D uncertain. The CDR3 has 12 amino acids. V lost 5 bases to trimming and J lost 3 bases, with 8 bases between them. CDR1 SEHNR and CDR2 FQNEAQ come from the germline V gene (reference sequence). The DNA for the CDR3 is TGTGCCAGCAGCAGTGTGTTCTACGAGCAGTACTTC. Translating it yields CASSSVFYEQYF.

CDR3 DNA: TGTGCCAGTAGTTCCCCGTCTAGCCCCCTGCATTCACCCCTCCACTTT. It translates to CASSSPSSPLHSPLHF. The chain is built from TRBV19 and TRBJ1-6; D gene ambiguous. Germline values: CDR1 LNHDA, CDR2 SQIVND (reference sequence). This CDR3 is built from 16 residues. Deletions cut 5 bases from V and 8 bases from J, with 19 bases between.

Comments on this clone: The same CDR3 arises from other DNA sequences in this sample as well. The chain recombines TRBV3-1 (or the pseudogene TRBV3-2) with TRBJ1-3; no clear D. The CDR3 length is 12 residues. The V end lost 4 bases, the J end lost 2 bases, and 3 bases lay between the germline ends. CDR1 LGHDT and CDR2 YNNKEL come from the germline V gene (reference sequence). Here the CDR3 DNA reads TGTGCCAGCAGCCCTGCTGGAAACACCATATATTTT. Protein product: CASSPAGNTIYF.

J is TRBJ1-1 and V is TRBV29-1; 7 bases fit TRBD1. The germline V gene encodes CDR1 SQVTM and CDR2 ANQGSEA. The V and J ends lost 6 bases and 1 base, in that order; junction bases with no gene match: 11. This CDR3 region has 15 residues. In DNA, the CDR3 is TGCAGCGTGCAGGGCGTAGAGGGGGCGAACACTGAAGCTTTCTTT. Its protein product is CSVQGVEGANTEAFF.

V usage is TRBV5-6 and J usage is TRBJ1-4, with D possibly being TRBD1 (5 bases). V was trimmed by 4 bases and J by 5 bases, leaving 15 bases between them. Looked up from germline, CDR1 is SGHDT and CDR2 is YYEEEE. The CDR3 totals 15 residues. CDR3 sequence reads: CASSEPGRGNEKLFF. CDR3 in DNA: TGTGCCAGCAGCGAGCCGGGGCGGGGAAATGAAAAACTGTTTTTT.